This T cell receptor beta chain appears in the sequencing data of a study of blood T cell repertoires in COVID-19. About the study: Collection of acute and convalescent COVID-19 samples took place in the United States, Italy and Spain. PBMCs, B-cell-depleted T cells, or T cells were the source of the cDNA or gDNA that made up the material.

In the source study's methods: Using reference gene primer amplification, nucleated cell counts were estimated. Method: immunoSEQ multiplex PCR; TCRdb's copy keeps in-frame clones and lacks some. V, J and clone size derive from that table, while D and trimming were established from the DNA sequence. Among some 180,000 clones listed, 80% to 90% were seen once. Sample: peripheral blood. This sequence originates from a woman at least 80 years old with acute or convalescent COVID-19.

Here the CDR3 reads CASSVVQGANTGELFF. As DNA, the CDR3 is TGTGCCAGCAGCGTAGTTCAGGGGGCGAACACCGGGGAGCTGTTTTTT. This chain connects TRBV9 to TRBJ2-2; the match to TRBD1 covers 7 bases. Germline CDR1 and CDR2: SGDLS and YYNGEE. Losses at the gene ends were 0 bases for V and 0 bases for J; bases not matched to a gene: 2. The length of the CDR3 is 16 residues.